The 14 T cell receptor beta chains below all came from one sample that was sequenced in a study of T cell responses to AZD1222 COVID-19 vaccine. Clones were sequenced by immunoSEQ multiplex PCR, and TCRdb holds only the in-frame ones, with some missing. Of over 150,000 clones listed, approximately 88% are singletons. The sequences come from peripheral blood, collected 28 days after the second AZD1222 dose. All receptors come from an adult who received the AZD1222 COVID-19 vaccine.

This clone was counted between two and nine times. This same CDR3 is encoded by further DNA sequences in the sample. The chain carries TRBV12-3 or TRBV12-4 and TRBJ2-5; D perhaps matches TRBD2 (5 bases). The CDR3 is made up of 12 amino acids. Trimming took 3 bases from V and 5 from J, leaving 7 bases between them. The CDR3 sequence is CASSLRVETQYF. The CDR3 DNA follows: TGTGCCAGCAGTTTGAGGGTGGAGACCCAGTACTTC.

V gene TRBV4-1 combines with J gene TRBJ1-2; TRBD1 agrees at 8 bases. Germline-derived CDR1 and CDR2 are MGHRA and YSYEKL. The V segment lost 3 bases and the J segment 1 base; nucleotides outside the gene matches: 19. The length of the CDR3 is 20 residues. CDR3 amino acids: CASSQAEHRDRSYFNYGYTF. For the CDR3, the DNA is TGCGCCAGCAGCCAGGCAGAACACCGGGACAGGAGCTATTTTAACTATGGCTACACCTTC.

V is TRBV30 and J is TRBJ1-1; D is ambiguous. CDR1 GTSNPN and CDR2 SVGIG come from the germline V gene (reference sequence). The ends were cut back, 2 bases at V and 0 bases at J, with 7 bases in the middle. This CDR3 spans 13 amino acids. As DNA, the CDR3 is TGTGCCTGGAGTTTCGGTATGAACACTGAAGCTTTCTTT. This codes for CAWSFGMNTEAFF.

The genes are TRBV29-1 and TRBJ2-7; 7 nucleotides match TRBD2. The germline V gene has CDR1 SQVTM and CDR2 ANQGSEA. J was trimmed by 3 bases and V by 1 base; bases with no gene match: 6. The CDR3 loop spans 14 amino acids. This CDR3 is CSVEGLAGNYEQYF. CDR3 nucleotides: TGCAGCGTTGAAGGACTAGCAGGGAACTACGAGCAGTACTTC.

V and J are TRBV4-3 and TRBJ2-1; 12 bases fit TRBD1. The CDR3 totals 15 residues. V was pared by 4 bases and J by 8 bases, with 6 bases of the junction left unmatched. Germline loops: CDR1 LGHNA, CDR2 YSLEER. The CDR3 sequence: CASSPEGQGAYEQFF. CDR3 coding DNA: TGCGCCAGCAGCCCTGAGGGACAGGGGGCATATGAGCAGTTCTTC.

CDR3 in DNA: TGTGCCAGCAGCCCCCTTTTAGGGGAGAGCTCTGGGGCCAACGTCCTGACTTTC. Translating it yields CASSPLLGESSGANVLTF. The genes are TRBV6-2 or TRBV6-3 and TRBJ2-6; D may match TRBD1 or TRBD2 (5 bases each). V was cut by 6 bases and J by 0 bases, with 18 bases left in between. The germline gives CDR1 MNHEY, CDR2 SVGEGT. This CDR3 comprises 18 residues.

The chain carries TRBV2 and TRBJ2-2; D call uncertain. V was cut by 5 bases and J by 7 bases, with 17 bases left in between. Germline-derived CDR1 and CDR2 are SNHLY and FYNNEI. There are 15 residues in the CDR3. Here the CDR3 reads CASSLVVQAYGELFF. CDR3 nucleotides: TGTGCCAGCAGTCTGGTAGTTCAAGCTTACGGGGAGCTGTTTTTT. Supplemented by reference TRBV2 and TRBJ2-2, the full variable domain reads EPEVTQTPSHQVTQMGQEVILRCVPISNHLYFYWYRQILGQKVEFLVSFYNNEISEKSEIFDDQFSVERPDGSNFTLKIRSTKLEDSAMYFCASSLVVQAYGELFFGEGSRLTVL.

The CDR3 DNA is TGTGCCAGCAGCCCTCTCCTCGCAGCCATGCCCATTAGCTCCTATAATTCACCCCTCCACTTT. Its translation is CASSPLLAAMPISSYNSPLHF. This chain uses TRBV7-6 with TRBJ1-6; D gene uncertain. The germline gives CDR1 SGHVS, CDR2 FNYEAQ. Trimming took off 5 bases at V and 0 bases at J, with 26 bases between the two ends. The CDR3 has 21 amino acids. Drawing the rest from reference TRBV7-6 and TRBJ1-6, the complete variable domain is GAGVSQSPRYKVTKRGQDVALRCDPISGHVSLYWYRQALGQGPEFLTYFNYEAQQDKSGLPNDRFSAERPEGSISTLTIQRTEQRDSAMYRCASSPLLAAMPISSYNSPLHFGNGTRLTVT.

As DNA, the CDR3 is TGTGCCAGCAGCTGGAAAAAGGGTCAGCCCCAGCATTTT. It yields the protein CASSWKKGQPQHF. The genes are TRBV12-3 or TRBV12-4 and TRBJ1-5; D gene uncertain. Deletions cut 6 bases from V and 6 bases from J, with 12 bases between. The CDR3 is 13 amino acids.

J is TRBJ1-2 and V is TRBV27; D unresolved. The CDR3 contains 12 residues. In germline, CDR1 is MNHEY, CDR2 SMNVEV (reference sequence). V shed 4 bases and J shed 6 bases, with 9 bases lying between them. The CDR3 DNA sequence: TGTGCCAGCAGTTCGGGTCGGGATGGCTACACCTTC. It translates to CASSSGRDGYTF.

This chain links TRBV29-1 with TRBJ2-7, with D possibly TRBD1 on 5 matching bases. The CDR3 consists of 12 residues. Trimming took off 4 bases at V and 0 bases at J, with 7 bases between the two ends. Germline values: CDR1 SQVTM, CDR2 ANQGSEA. DNA for the CDR3: TGCAGCGTTGGGGGCAGCTCCTACGAGCAGTACTTC. Translated: CSVGGSSYEQYF.

The chain joins TRBV6-5 to TRBJ1-3; D call uncertain. Trimming removed 5 bases from V and 0 bases from J, with 8 bases in between. This CDR3 has 14 amino acids. From germline, CDR1 is MNHEY and CDR2 SVGAGI. The CDR3 DNA sequence: TGTGCCAGCAGTAGGATGTCCTCTGGAAACACCATATATTTT. Protein sequence: CASSRMSSGNTIYF.

The chain links TRBV13 to TRBJ1-1; TRBD1 is a possible D gene (5 bases). Per the germline V gene, CDR1 is PRHDT and CDR2 is FYEKMQ (reference sequence). The CDR3 spans 16 residues. V lost 10 bases and J lost 0, with 21 bases in between. CDR3 DNA: TGTGCCAACCCAGGGCAGGTGCGACTCATGAACACTGAAGCTTTCTTT. Its protein product is CANPGQVRLMNTEAFF.

Comment on this clone: Other DNA sequences from this sample encode an identical CDR3 as well. The chain has TRBV6-2 or TRBV6-3 and TRBJ2-7; D call uncertain. The V end was cut by 2 bases, the J end by 4 bases, with 6 bases between. Germline loops: CDR1 MNHEY, CDR2 SVGEGT. This CDR3 is built from 12 residues. In nucleotides, the CDR3 is TGTGCCAGCAGTTACGTGGGTTACGAGCAGTACTTC. As protein: CASSYVGYEQYF.